This is a list of T cell receptor beta chains from one sample in a study of blood T cells in healthy people across ages. MiXCR, run by TCRdb on the 5' RACE reads, gives a single entry per CDR3 protein. Here the sample spans about 1.4 million distinct CDR3 sequences, around 59% being singletons. The sequenced sample was blood. All receptors derive from a man between 18 and 35 years old in good health. Each CDR3 is given with its conserved first and last residue. The D gene is left open where the match is weak. Size values are once, few and many counts, or a class for expanded clones, and some rows have none.

TRBV28,TRBJ1-1,15,TRBD1,NA,CASSFSGTANTEAFF,TGTGCCAGCAGTTTCAGCGGGACAGCGAACACTGAAGCTTTCTTT
TRBV5-6,TRBJ2-4,13,NA,NA,CASSLERRNIQYF,TGTGCCAGCAGCTTGGAACGGCGGAACATTCAGTACTTC
TRBV9,TRBJ1-2,11,NA,few,CASRGSGGYTF,TGTGCCAGCAGAGGATCGGGTGGCTACACCTTC
TRBV15,TRBJ2-7,15,TRBD1,many,CATSRDRGSSYEQYF,TGTGCCACCAGCAGAGACAGGGGGAGCTCCTACGAGCAGTACTTC
TRBV12-3/TRBV12-4,TRBJ2-1,13,TRBD2,NA,CASSLGRAIEQFF,TGTGCCAGCAGCCTTGGGAGGGCGATTGAGCAGTTCTTC
TRBV10-3,TRBJ1-5,15,NA,NA,CATFGGGLGNQPQHF,TGTGCCACTTTTGGGGGAGGGCTCGGAAATCAGCCCCAGCATTTT
TRBV7-2,TRBJ2-1,16,TRBD2,NA,CASIQGGTSGDDEQFF,TGTGCCAGCATCCAAGGGGGGACTAGCGGGGACGATGAGCAGTTCTTC
TRBV28,TRBJ2-1,14,NA,NA,CASSLGGLTIEQFF,TGTGCCAGCAGTTTAGGCGGGTTGACCATTGAGCAGTTCTTC
TRBV2,TRBJ2-3,16,TRBD1,NA,CASRRSGTGSTDTQYF,TGTGCCAGCAGGAGATCCGGGACAGGGTCCACAGATACGCAGTATTTT
TRBV27,TRBJ2-4,14,NA,NA,CASSLGTSKNIQYF,TGTGCCAGCAGTCTAGGGACCAGTAAAAACATTCAGTACTTC
TRBV5-1,TRBJ2-7,14,NA,NA,CASSLGTAHWEQYF,TGCGCCAGCAGCTTGGGGACAGCCCACTGGGAGCAGTACTTC
TRBV6-6,TRBJ2-4,15,TRBD1,few,CASSPLPGQGNIQYF,TGTGCCAGCAGTCCCCTCCCGGGACAGGGAAACATTCAGTACTTC
TRBV20-1,TRBJ1-1,15,NA,NA,CSATTGFISNTEAFF,TGCAGTGCTACCACAGGGTTTATTTCGAACACTGAAGCTTTCTTT
TRBV7-2,TRBJ2-1,17,NA,NA,CASRRDPGPSWDNEQFF,TGTGCCAGCAGACGAGATCCCGGACCCAGCTGGGACAATGAGCAGTTCTTC
TRBV3-1,TRBJ2-1,14,NA,NA,CASSQGVRGSLEFF,TGTGCCAGCAGCCAAGGGGTCAGGGGATCGTTAGAGTTCTTC
TRBV27,TRBJ2-1,12,TRBD2,once,CASTSGGWEQFF,TGTGCCAGCACTAGCGGGGGGTGGGAGCAGTTCTTC